These T cell receptor beta chains were read from a single sample in a study of T cell repertoires in cytomegalovirus infection. TCRdb reanalysed the reads using MiXCR and keeps one entry per CDR3 protein. The sample consists of about 230,000 distinct CDR3 sequences, about 20% of them appearing once. Sample: CD8+ T cells from PBMCs. These receptors originate from a human donor in good health (CMV status not recorded). Some clones in this sample may be carry-over from other donors' samples. The CDR3 runs from the conserved cysteine through the conserved F or W.

TRBV19	TRBJ2-1	CASSMAGASYNEQFF
TRBV9	TRBJ2-2	CASSGQGNTGELFF
TRBV20-1	TRBJ2-1	CSARGSLLSDRNNEQFF
TRBV15	TRBJ2-5	CATSRGAAEETQYF
TRBV10-3	TRBJ1-1	CAISDGVSTEAFF
TRBV12-3/TRBV12-4	TRBJ2-7	CASSPMIYEQYF
TRBV28	TRBJ1-5	CASSRDRGRSQPQHF
TRBV20-1	TRBJ2-1	CSASGLAGGLSSYNEQFF
TRBV9	TRBJ1-1	CASSVGTLGDTEAFF
TRBV7-9	TRBJ1-1	CASSLLPGQVDTEAFF
TRBV7-6	TRBJ2-2	CASMGQGNPGELFF
TRBV5-6	TRBJ2-7	CASSSTVRTDGAYEQYF
TRBV2	TRBJ1-2	CASSVPSGYGYTF
TRBV25-1	TRBJ2-1	CASSSTRDRKYNEQFF
TRBV28	TRBJ1-5	CASSLNWGNQPQHF
TRBV4-1	TRBJ2-5	CASGPFRETQYF
TRBV10-3	TRBJ2-7	CAISPESSYEQYF
TRBV19	TRBJ2-1	CASSPDPMIVYNEQFF
TRBV4-1	TRBJ2-7	CASSQERTGSYEQYF
TRBV7-3	TRBJ1-1	CASSRQGGGVTEAFF
TRBV12-5	TRBJ1-2	CAATGGGYGYTF
TRBV28	TRBJ1-2	CASMLGNTYGYTF
TRBV5-1	TRBJ2-3	CASSPDRGFVDTQYF
TRBV12-3/TRBV12-4	TRBJ1-2	CASSGPGAPYGYTF
TRBV5-4	TRBJ2-1	CASSLGAGGNNEQFF